This T cell receptor beta chain was sequenced for a study of regulatory T cells in long-lasting Graves disease. Overall study results and limits: Newly diagnosed Graves' patients had higher TCR diversity than persistent ones. Fewer public clonotypes were shared by new patients (approximately 1,000) than by persistent patients (fewer than 3,000).

The sample holds many counts of this clonotype. Antigen unknown. Sample time point: newly diagnosed GD, antithyroid drugs for less than 3 months. Isolated PBMC RNA provided the starting material for the TCR library. Relying on iRepertoire HTBI primers and Arm-PCR of CDR3 regions, the team built TCR beta libraries. TCRdb re-called the multiplex PCR reads through MiXCR, storing one row per CDR3 protein. The profile shows approximately 470,000 distinct CDR3 sequences, roughly 15% of them singletons. Another study also made use of these data, one on T cells in Graves' hyperthyroidism and ophthalmopathy.

The clonotype comes from a man aged 35 to 55 with Graves disease. The sequencing here drew on peripheral blood mononuclear cells (PBMCs), taken at new diagnosis, from a patient treated with antithyroid drugs.

CDR3: CATSDFIGEQYF. CDR3 DNA sequence: TGTGCCACCAGTGATTTCATAGGGGAGCAGTACTTC. This chain connects TRBV24-1 to TRBJ2-7, with D unresolved. Per germline, CDR1 KGHDR and CDR2 SFDVKD. The length of the CDR3 is 12 residues. V lost 1 base, J lost 7 bases, and 7 bases lay in between.